Below, 14 T cell receptor beta chains from the same sample are listed, as sequenced in a study of blood T cell repertoires in COVID-19. Clones were sequenced by immunoSEQ multiplex PCR, and TCRdb holds only the in-frame ones, with some missing. Of hundreds of thousands of clones listed, 70% to 90% are singletons. Sample: PBMCs or T cells enriched from blood (not recorded which). These receptors were obtained from a woman between 18 and 29 years old who had been exposed to COVID-19.

The chain is built from TRBV7-8 and TRBJ2-7; D is possibly TRBD1 (8 bases). This CDR3 has 15 residues. CDR1 is SGHVS, CDR2 FQNEAQ, per germline. V gave up 5 bases and J gave up 4 bases, with 18 bases separating them. CDR3 in amino acids: CASSTTGDYPYEQYF. DNA of the CDR3: TGTGCCAGCAGCACGACAGGGGACTATCCTTACGAGCAGTACTTC.

The chain combines TRBV6-2 or TRBV6-3 with TRBJ1-6; 10 bases agree with TRBD1. Germline V gene data show CDR1 as MNHEY and CDR2 as SVGEGT. The V and J ends lost 6 bases and 8 bases, in that order; junction bases with no gene match: 7. There are 15 residues in the CDR3. CDR3 protein: CASSRTGTGDSPLHF. DNA for the CDR3: TGTGCCAGCAGCCGTACCGGGACAGGGGATTCACCCCTCCACTTT.

The rearrangement uses TRBV28 and TRBJ2-7; 8 bases match TRBD1. Unmatched junction bases numbered 16, after V lost 5 bases and J lost 1 base. The CDR3 runs 18 residues. Per germline, CDR1 MDHEN and CDR2 SYDVKM. The CDR3 spells CASSPTFARGLGSYEQYF. CDR3 in DNA: TGTGCCAGCAGTCCTACCTTTGCCAGGGGGCTCGGATCCTACGAGCAGTACTTC.

V is TRBV6-5 and J is TRBJ1-2; perhaps TRBD1 as D (5 bases). CDR1 is MNHEY and CDR2 is SVGAGI in the germline V gene. V lost 6 bases, J lost 4 bases, and 15 bases lay in between. This CDR3 contains 14 residues. The CDR3 region has the DNA TGTGCCAGCAGCTCCCCGGGGGGAATCTATGGCTACACCTTC. Protein sequence: CASSSPGGIYGYTF.

The chain uses TRBV7-2 and TRBJ2-3; D possibly corresponds to TRBD1 (5 bases). Trimming took off 1 base at V and 2 bases at J, with 7 bases between the two ends. Germline-derived CDR1 and CDR2 are SGHTA and FQGNSA. This CDR3 spans 14 amino acids. CDR3 loop: CASSLDGATDTQYF. The DNA for the CDR3 is TGTGCCAGCAGCTTAGATGGGGCCACAGATACGCAGTATTTT.

The chain carries TRBV6-5 and TRBJ1-1; a weak D match, TRBD1 (6 bases). CDR1 and CDR2 (germline): MNHEY, SVGAGI. With 10 bases removed from V and 6 bases from J, the gap between germline ends came to 18 bases. The CDR3 is 13 amino acids. CDR3 sequence: CATLGQPGAEAFF. For the CDR3, the DNA is TGTGCCACCCTAGGACAGCCTGGTGCTGAAGCTTTCTTT.

The chain couples TRBV5-6 to TRBJ1-1, with 8 positions matching TRBD1. The length of the CDR3 is 18 residues. V was clipped by 3 bases and J by 0 bases; unmatched bases: 13. Germline V gene data show CDR1 as SGHDT and CDR2 as YYEEEE. CDR3 sequence reads: CASSWLVGQESMNTEAFF. The CDR3 coding sequence is TGTGCCAGCAGCTGGCTCGTGGGACAGGAGTCCATGAACACTGAAGCTTTCTTT. Filled out from reference TRBV5-6 and TRBJ1-1, the complete variable domain reads DAGVTQSPTHLIKTRGQQVTLRCSPKSGHDTVSWYQQALGQGPQFIFQYYEEEERQRGNFPDRFSGHQFPNYSSELNVNALLLGDSALYLCASSWLVGQESMNTEAFFGQGTRLTVV.

This clone was observed a handful of times. The chain has TRBV28 and TRBJ2-7; 10 nucleotides agree with TRBD2. V lost 5 bases to trimming and J lost 11 bases; unmatched junction nucleotides: 15. Per germline, CDR1 MDHEN and CDR2 SYDVKM. This CDR3 has 15 residues. The CDR3 nucleotides are TGTGCCAGCAGTCCCCTACTAGCGGGGCTTTCTAGGGAGTACTTC. Its protein is CASSPLLAGLSREYF.

The chain carries TRBV27 and TRBJ1-5; a possible D gene is TRBD1 (5 bases). From germline, CDR1 is MNHEY and CDR2 SMNVEV (reference sequence). The CDR3 length is 16 residues. With 5 bases removed from V and 1 base from J, the gap between germline ends came to 15 bases. CDR3 amino acids: CASSPNDQGSNQPQHF. The CDR3 region has the DNA TGTGCCAGCAGTCCAAACGACCAGGGCAGCAATCAGCCCCAGCATTTT.

This clone was detected only a few times. This same CDR3 is encoded by further DNA sequences in the sample. The V and J genes are TRBV30 and TRBJ1-5, with TRBD1 as a possible D gene (6 bases). Germline V gives CDR1 GTSNPN, CDR2 SVGIG (reference sequence). The V end lost 0 bases, the J end lost 4 bases, and 10 bases lay between the germline ends. The length of the CDR3 is 14 residues. For the CDR3, the DNA is TGTGCCTGGAGTGTAGGGCAGGGGAATCAGCCCCAGCATTTT. The encoded protein is CAWSVGQGNQPQHF.

The gene calls are TRBV4-1 and TRBJ2-7, with unresolved D. The CDR3 sequence is 15 residues long. Deletions cut 1 base from V and 4 bases from J, with 14 bases between. Germline values: CDR1 MGHRA, CDR2 YSYEKL. DNA of the CDR3: TGCGCCAGCAGCCAAGGTTTAGCCCAACATTACGAGCAGTACTTC. Its protein product is CASSQGLAQHYEQYF.

The chain recombines TRBV6-1 with TRBJ2-3; 11 nucleotides align to TRBD2. CDR3 length: 15 residues. Germline values: CDR1 MNHNS, CDR2 SASEGT. Trimming removed 3 bases from V and 8 bases from J; junction bases left unmatched: 7. The CDR3 loop is CASSEGLAVLSTQYF. The CDR3 region has the DNA TGTGCCAGCAGTGAGGGACTAGCGGTGCTTAGTACGCAGTATTTT.

The chain combines TRBV19 with TRBJ1-4, with 8 nucleotides matching TRBD1. J lost 8 bases, V lost 10 bases, and 9 bases had no gene match. The CDR3 runs to 13 residues. From germline, CDR1 is LNHDA and CDR2 SQIVND (reference sequence). The CDR3 sequence: CATRTGTGEKLFF. DNA for the CDR3: TGTGCCACGAGGACAGGGACGGGGGAAAAACTGTTTTTT.

This clone was observed once. This rearrangement joins TRBV6-2 or TRBV6-3 to TRBJ1-4; D may be TRBD1 (6 bases). The CDR3 loop spans 20 amino acids. Trimming took off 0 bases at V and 0 bases at J, with 20 bases between the two ends. From germline, CDR1 is MNHEY and CDR2 SVGEGT. The CDR3 bases are TGTGCCAGCAGTTACTCCCGGACAGCCTCCGCATTAACAACTAATGAAAAACTGTTTTTT. Protein: CASSYSRTASALTTNEKLFF.